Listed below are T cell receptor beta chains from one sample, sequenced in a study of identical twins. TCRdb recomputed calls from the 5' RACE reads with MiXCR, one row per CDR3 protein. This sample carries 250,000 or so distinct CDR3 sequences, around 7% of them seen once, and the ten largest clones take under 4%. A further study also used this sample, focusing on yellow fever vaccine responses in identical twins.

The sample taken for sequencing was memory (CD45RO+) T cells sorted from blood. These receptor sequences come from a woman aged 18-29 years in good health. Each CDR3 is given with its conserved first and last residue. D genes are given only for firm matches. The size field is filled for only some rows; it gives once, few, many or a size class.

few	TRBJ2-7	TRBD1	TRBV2	TGTGCCAGCAGTGAGCATGTTGGGACAGGGGGCCTTCGGTTCCCCTACGAGCAGTACTTC	CASSEHVGTGGLRFPYEQYF
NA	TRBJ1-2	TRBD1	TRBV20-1	TGCAGTACAGGGGACAGAGGGTATGGCTACACCTTC	CSTGDRGYGYTF
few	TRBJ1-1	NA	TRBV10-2	TGCGCCAGCTGGGGGAGTGGTGAAGCTTTCTTT	CASWGSGEAFF
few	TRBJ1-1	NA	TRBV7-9	TGTGCCAGCAGCTTTGGATCGAACACTGAAGCTTTCTTT	CASSFGSNTEAFF
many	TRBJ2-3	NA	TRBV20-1	TGCAGTGCTAGAGACGGGGTCCCAGATACGCAGTATTTT	CSARDGVPDTQYF
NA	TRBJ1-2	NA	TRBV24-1	TGTGCCACCAGTGAATTTAGGGATCGGGGCTACACCTTC	CATSEFRDRGYTF
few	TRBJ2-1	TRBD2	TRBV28	TGTGCCAGCAGTGGGAATAGCGGGAGTCTCTATGAGCAGTTCTTC	CASSGNSGSLYEQFF
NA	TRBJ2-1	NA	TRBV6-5	TGTGCCAGCAGTTGGGCTACAGGGACGATTGAGAATGAGCAGTTCTTC	CASSWATGTIENEQFF
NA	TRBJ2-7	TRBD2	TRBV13	TGTGCCAGCAGTTGGAGCGGGAGACAAGCCCACGAGCAGTACTTC	CASSWSGRQAHEQYF
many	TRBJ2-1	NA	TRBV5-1	TGCGCCAGCAGCTTGGACGTACTCCCCAATGAGCAGTTCTTC	CASSLDVLPNEQFF
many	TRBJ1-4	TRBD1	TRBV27	TGTGCCAGCAGTCCCCGGGACAGGGGTGGAGAAAAACTGTTTTTT	CASSPRDRGGEKLFF
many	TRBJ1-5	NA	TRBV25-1	TGTGCCAGCAGTGCGGGGTCCTGGGGCAATCAGCCCCAGCATTTT	CASSAGSWGNQPQHF
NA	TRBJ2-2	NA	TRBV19	TGTGCCAGTACCAAAACTGGGGGTAGTACCGGGGAGCTGTTTTTT	CASTKTGGSTGELFF
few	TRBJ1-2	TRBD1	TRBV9	TGTGCCAGCAGCGTAGAGGACAGGGGTCTCTATGGCTACACCTTC	CASSVEDRGLYGYTF
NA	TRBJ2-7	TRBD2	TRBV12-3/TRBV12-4	TGTGCCAGCGCGATCCGGGGAGGACTAGCGGGAGGCGTCTACGAGCAGTACTTC	CASAIRGGLAGGVYEQYF
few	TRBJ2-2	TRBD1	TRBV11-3	TGTGCCAGCAGTCCAGGACAGGGGGCGGTTACCGGGGAGCTGTTTTTT	CASSPGQGAVTGELFF
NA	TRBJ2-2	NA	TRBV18	TGTGCCAGCTCACCCCCCTGGACAGCGAACACCGGGGAGCTGTTTTTT	CASSPPWTANTGELFF
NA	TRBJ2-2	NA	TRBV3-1	TGTGCCAGCAGCCAAGCCCAGGGTATGACCGGGGAGCTGTTTTTT	CASSQAQGMTGELFF
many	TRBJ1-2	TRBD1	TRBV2	TGTGCCAGCAGGAGACCAATAATTCGACAGGGGGCAGAGAGCTATGGCTACACCTTC	CASRRPIIRQGAESYGYTF
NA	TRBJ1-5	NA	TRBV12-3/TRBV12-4	TGTGCCTCAACAGAACGGGCAAGTCAGCCCCAGCATTTT	CASTERASQPQHF
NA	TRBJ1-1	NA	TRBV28	TGTGCCAGCATCTCCGGGACATCTTCTTGGACAACTGAAGCTTTCTTT	CASISGTSSWTTEAFF
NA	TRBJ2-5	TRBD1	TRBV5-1	TGCGCCAGCACCACCACAGGGGAAGAGACCCAGTACTTC	CASTTTGEETQYF
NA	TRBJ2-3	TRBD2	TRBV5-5	TGTGCCAGCAGCTCCCGGGGGGGACTAGGGCATACGCAGTATTTT	CASSSRGGLGHTQYF
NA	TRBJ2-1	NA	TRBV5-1	TGCGCCAGCAGCTTGGCCGTAAGGGTCAATGAGCAGTTCTTC	CASSLAVRVNEQFF
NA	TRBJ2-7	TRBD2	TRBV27	TGTGCCAGCAGTTTAAGGCTAGCGGACGAGCAGTACTTC	CASSLRLADEQYF
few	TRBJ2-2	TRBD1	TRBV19	TGTGCCAGTAAGCCAGGGGGAACCGGGGAGCTGTTTTTT	CASKPGGTGELFF
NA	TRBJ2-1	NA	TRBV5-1	TGCGCCAGCAGCCGGACACCCGCCAATGAGCAGTTCTTC	CASSRTPANEQFF
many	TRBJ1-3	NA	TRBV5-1	TGTGCCAGCAGCCCAGGCAGTTCTGGAAACACCATATATTTT	CASSPGSSGNTIYF
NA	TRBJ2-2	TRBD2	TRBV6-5	TGTGCCAGCAGTTACTCGGAAACTAGCGAACCCGGGGAGCTGTTTTTT	CASSYSETSEPGELFF
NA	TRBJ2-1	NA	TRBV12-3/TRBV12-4	TGTGCCAGCAGTCCCTCTCCTCTTTCAGCGGGGACAACCTCCTACAATGAGCAGTTCTTC	CASSPSPLSAGTTSYNEQFF
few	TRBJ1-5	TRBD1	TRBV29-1	TGCAGCGCTGTGACAGGGAATCAGCCCCAGCATTTT	CSAVTGNQPQHF
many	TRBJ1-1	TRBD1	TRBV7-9	TGTGCCAGCAGCTTAAGGGGGCGTTTGGGCGGAACTGAAGCTTTCTTT	CASSLRGRLGGTEAFF
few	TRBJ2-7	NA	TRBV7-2	TGTGCCAGCAGCTTAGCCGCGGGCGTCACCTACGAGCAGTACTTC	CASSLAAGVTYEQYF
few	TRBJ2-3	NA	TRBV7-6	TGTGCCAGCAGCACCCCGCACACAGATACGCAGTATTTT	CASSTPHTDTQYF
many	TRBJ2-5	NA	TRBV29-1	TGCAGCGTTGAAGAGGGCTTAGAGACCCAGTACTTC	CSVEEGLETQYF
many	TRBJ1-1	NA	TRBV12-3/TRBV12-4	TGTGCCAGCAGTTTGGCCGCCGGGACAGAAGCTTTCTTT	CASSLAAGTEAFF
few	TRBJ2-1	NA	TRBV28	TGTGCCAGCAGTTCCCCAGGGGGGATATACAATGAGCAGTTCTTC	CASSSPGGIYNEQFF
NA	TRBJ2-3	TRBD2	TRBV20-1	TGCAGTGCCGGGGGACTAGCGGGAGCCACAGATATGCAGTATTTT	CSAGGLAGATDMQYF
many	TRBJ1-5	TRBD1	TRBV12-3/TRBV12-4	TGTGCCAGCAGTACCGGGACAGGGGGCTCGAGCAATCAGCCCCAGCATTTT	CASSTGTGGSSNQPQHF
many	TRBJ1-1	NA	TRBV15	TGTGCCACCAGCAGAGTACCTTTGTCTGAAGCTTTCTTT	CATSRVPLSEAFF
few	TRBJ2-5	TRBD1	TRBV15	TGTGCCACCAGCGGAAAGGGGACAGGGTCAGAGACCCAGTACTTC	CATSGKGTGSETQYF
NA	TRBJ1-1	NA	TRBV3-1	TGTGCCAGCAGCTCCACAGGGTCTGAAGCTTTCTTT	CASSSTGSEAFF